This T cell receptor beta chain was captured by sequencing in a study of T cell responses to AZD1222 COVID-19 vaccine. Clones were sequenced by immunoSEQ multiplex PCR, and TCRdb holds only the in-frame ones, with some missing. This repertoire shows 150,000 to 250,000 clones, about 93% found once; its top ten account for over 0.95%. V lost 11 bases and J 6 bases, leaving 16 bases between the germline ends. CDR1 MNHNY and CDR2 SVGAGI come from the germline V gene (reference sequence). This CDR3 region has 13 residues. The study, taken as a whole, reports: Baseline serology detected seropositivity in only six AZD1222 recipients.

Samples with a second dose at about 4 or about 12 weeks were pooled together. About this clone itself: The target antigen is unknown.

The clonotype originates from an adult who received the AZD1222 COVID-19 vaccine. This specimen was peripheral blood, taken 28 days after the second AZD1222 dose. The chain is built from TRBV6-6 and TRBJ1-4; weak D call: TRBD1 (5 bases). The CDR3 loop reads CAGRQRKDEKLFF. The CDR3 region has the DNA TGTGCCGGGAGACAGCGAAAGGATGAAAAACTGTTTTTT.